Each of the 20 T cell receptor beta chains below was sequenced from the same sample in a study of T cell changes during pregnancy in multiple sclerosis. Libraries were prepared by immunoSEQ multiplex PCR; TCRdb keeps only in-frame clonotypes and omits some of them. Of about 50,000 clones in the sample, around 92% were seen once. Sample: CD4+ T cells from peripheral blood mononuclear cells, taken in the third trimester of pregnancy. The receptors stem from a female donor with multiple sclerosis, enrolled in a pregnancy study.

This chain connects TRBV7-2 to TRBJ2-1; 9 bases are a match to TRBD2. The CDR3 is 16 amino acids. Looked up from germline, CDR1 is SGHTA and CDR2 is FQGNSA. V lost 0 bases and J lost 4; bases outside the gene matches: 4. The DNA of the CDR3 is TGTGCCAGCAGCTTAGCTCGGCGGGGGGGTTACAATGAGCAGTTCTTC. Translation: CASSLARRGGYNEQFF.

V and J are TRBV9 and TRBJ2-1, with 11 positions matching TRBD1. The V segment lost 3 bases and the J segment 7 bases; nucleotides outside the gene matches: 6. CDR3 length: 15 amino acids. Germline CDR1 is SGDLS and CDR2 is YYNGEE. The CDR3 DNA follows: TGTGCCAGCAGCGCCGGGACAGGGGGAGGAAATGAGCAGTTCTTC. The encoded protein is CASSAGTGGGNEQFF.

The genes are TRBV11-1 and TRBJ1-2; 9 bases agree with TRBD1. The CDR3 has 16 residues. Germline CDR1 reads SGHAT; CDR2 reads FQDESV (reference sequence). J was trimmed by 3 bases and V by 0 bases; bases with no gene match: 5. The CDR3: CASSLARGQGDYGYTF. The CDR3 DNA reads TGTGCCAGCAGCTTAGCCCGGGGACAGGGAGACTATGGCTACACCTTC.

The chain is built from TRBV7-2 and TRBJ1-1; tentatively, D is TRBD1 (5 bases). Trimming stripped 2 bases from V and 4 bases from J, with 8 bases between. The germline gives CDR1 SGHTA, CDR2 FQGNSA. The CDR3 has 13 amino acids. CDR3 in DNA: TGTGCCAGCAGCTTATCGGGGGGCACTGAAGCTTTCTTT. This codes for CASSLSGGTEAFF.

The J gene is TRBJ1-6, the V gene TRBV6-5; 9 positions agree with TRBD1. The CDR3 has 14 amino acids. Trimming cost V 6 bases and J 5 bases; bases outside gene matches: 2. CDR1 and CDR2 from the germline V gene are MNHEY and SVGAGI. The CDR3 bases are TGTGCCAGCAGCAGGACAGGGGATAATTCACCCCTCCACTTT. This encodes CASSRTGDNSPLHF.

The chain's CDR3 is CASSLLRSGADTQYF. CDR3 DNA sequence: TGTGCCAGCAGCCTCCTCCGCTCCGGTGCAGATACGCAGTATTTT. The chain links TRBV11-2 to TRBJ2-3; no definite D call. The germline V and J ends were trimmed by 5 bases and 4 bases, with 16 bases remaining between them. This CDR3 spans 15 amino acids. Looked up from germline, CDR1 is SGHAT and CDR2 is FQNNGV.

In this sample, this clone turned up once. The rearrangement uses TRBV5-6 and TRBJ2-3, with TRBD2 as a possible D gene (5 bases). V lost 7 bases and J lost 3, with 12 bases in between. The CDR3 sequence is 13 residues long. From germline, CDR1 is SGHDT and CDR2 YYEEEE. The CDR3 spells CASFLGGTDTQYF. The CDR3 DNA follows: TGTGCCAGCTTTCTCGGCGGGACAGATACGCAGTATTTT. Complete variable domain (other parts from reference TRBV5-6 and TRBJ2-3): DAGVTQSPTHLIKTRGQQVTLRCSPKSGHDTVSWYQQALGQGPQFIFQYYEEEERQRGNFPDRFSGHQFPNYSSELNVNALLLGDSALYLCASFLGGTDTQYFGPGTRLTVL.

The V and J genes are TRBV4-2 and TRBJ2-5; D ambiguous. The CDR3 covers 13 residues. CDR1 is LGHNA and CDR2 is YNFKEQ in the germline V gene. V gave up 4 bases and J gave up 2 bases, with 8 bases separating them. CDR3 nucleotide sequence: TGTGCCAGCAGCCGGGCAGGTCAAGAGACCCAGTACTTC. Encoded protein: CASSRAGQETQYF.

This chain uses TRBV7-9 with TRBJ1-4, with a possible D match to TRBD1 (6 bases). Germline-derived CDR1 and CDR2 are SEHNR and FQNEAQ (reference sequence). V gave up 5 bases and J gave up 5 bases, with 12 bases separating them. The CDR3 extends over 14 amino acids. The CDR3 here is CASSLGGANEKLFF. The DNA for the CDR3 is TGTGCCAGCAGCCTCGGGGGGGCCAATGAAAAACTGTTTTTT.

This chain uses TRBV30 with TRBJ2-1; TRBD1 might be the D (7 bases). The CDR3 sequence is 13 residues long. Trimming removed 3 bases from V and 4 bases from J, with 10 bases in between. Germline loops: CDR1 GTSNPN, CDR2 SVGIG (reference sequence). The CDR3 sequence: CAWSRGTYNEQFF. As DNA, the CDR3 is TGTGCCTGGAGCAGGGGGACTTACAATGAGCAGTTCTTC. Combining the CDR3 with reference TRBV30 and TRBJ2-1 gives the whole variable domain SQTIHQWPATLVQPVGSPLSLECTVEGTSNPNLYWYRQAAGRGLQLLFYSVGIGQISSEVPQNLSASRPQDRQFILSSKKLLLSDSGFYLCAWSRGTYNEQFFGPGTRLTVL.

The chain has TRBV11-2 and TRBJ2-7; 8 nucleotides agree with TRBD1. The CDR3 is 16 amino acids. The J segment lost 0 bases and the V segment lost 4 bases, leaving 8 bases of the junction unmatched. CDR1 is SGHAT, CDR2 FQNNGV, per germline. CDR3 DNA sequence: TGTGCCAGCAGCTCCTTAGCAGGGGGCGACTCCTACGAGCAGTACTTC. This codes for CASSSLAGGDSYEQYF.

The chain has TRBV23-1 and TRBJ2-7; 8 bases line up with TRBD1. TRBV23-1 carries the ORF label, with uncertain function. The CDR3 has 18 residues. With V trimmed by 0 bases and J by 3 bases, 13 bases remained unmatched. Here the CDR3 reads CASSQSSRRTGPGYEQYF. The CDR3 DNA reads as TGCGCCAGCAGTCAATCTAGTCGCCGGACAGGGCCTGGCTACGAGCAGTACTTC.

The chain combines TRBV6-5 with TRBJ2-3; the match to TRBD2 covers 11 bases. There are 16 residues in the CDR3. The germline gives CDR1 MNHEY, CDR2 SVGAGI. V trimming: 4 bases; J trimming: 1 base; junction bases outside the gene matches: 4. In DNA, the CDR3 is TGTGCCAGCAGTTTCGCGACTAGCGGGGGCACAGATACGCAGTATTTT. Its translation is CASSFATSGGTDTQYF.

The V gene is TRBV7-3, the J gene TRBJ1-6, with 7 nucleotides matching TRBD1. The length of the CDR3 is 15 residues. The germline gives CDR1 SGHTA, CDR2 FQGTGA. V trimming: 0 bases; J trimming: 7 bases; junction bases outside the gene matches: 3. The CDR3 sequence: CASSLTTGYNSPLHF. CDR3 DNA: TGTGCCAGCAGCTTAACGACAGGGTACAATTCACCCCTCCACTTT.

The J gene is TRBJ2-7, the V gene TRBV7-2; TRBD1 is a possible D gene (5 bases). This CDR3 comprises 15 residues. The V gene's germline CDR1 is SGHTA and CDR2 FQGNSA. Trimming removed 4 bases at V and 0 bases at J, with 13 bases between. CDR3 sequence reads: CASSSWTLSSYEQYF. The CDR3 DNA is TGTGCCAGCAGCTCGTGGACACTGAGCTCCTACGAGCAGTACTTC.

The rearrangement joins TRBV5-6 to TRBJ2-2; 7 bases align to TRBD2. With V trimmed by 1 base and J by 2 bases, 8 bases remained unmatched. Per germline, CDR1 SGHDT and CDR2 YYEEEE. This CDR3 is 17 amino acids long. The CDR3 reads CASSLPMGGYNTGELFF. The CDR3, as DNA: TGTGCCAGCAGCTTGCCTATGGGGGGGTATAACACCGGGGAGCTGTTTTTT.

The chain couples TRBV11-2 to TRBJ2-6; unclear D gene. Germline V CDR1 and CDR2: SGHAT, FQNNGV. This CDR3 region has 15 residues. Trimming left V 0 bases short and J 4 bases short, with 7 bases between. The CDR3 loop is CASSLDASGANVLTF. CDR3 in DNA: TGTGCCAGCAGCTTAGATGCGTCCGGGGCCAACGTCCTGACTTTC.

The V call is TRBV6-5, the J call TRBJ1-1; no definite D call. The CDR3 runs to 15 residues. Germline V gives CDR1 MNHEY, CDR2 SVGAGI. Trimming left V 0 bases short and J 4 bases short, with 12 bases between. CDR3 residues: CASSYSSGVGTEAFF. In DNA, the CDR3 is TGTGCCAGCAGTTACTCAAGCGGGGTAGGCACTGAAGCTTTCTTT.

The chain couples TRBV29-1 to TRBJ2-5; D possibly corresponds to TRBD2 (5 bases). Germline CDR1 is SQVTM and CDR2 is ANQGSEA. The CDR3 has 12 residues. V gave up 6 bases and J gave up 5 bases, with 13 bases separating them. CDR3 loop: CSVATRGETQYF. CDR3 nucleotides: TGCAGCGTGGCCACGCGAGGGGAGACCCAGTACTTC.

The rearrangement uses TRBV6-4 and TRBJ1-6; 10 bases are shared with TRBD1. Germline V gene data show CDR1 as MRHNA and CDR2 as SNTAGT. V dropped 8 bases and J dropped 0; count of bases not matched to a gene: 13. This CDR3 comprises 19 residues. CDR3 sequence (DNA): TGTGCCAGCGGGGGGACAGGGGTATCGATGAGCTCCTATAATTCACCCCTCCACTTT. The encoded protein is CASGGTGVSMSSYNSPLHF.